This entry describes one TCR beta chain. Its matching antigen is unknown. This sample was included in a study of CD8 T cells in ankylosing spondylitis. The study, taken as a whole, reports: CD8+ cells made up the disease-linked clones, which were relatively rare in peripheral blood.

Germline lookup yields CDR1 MNHEY and CDR2 SVGEGT. J gave up 7 bases and V 6 bases, and 9 bases lay outside the gene matches. The CDR3 length is 15 residues. From the 5' RACE reads, TCRdb called clonotypes with MiXCR, one entry per CDR3 protein. Altogether approximately 130,000 distinct CDR3 sequences are present, about a tenth being singletons, with the ten largest covering 3% to 4%. This chain uses TRBV6-2 or TRBV6-3 with TRBJ2-2; 9 bases fit TRBD2. The source material was blood, either unsorted or a sorted T cell fraction (not recorded which). The TCR originated in a male donor with ankylosing spondylitis or in good health (not recorded which). CDR3 DNA sequence: TGTGCCAGCAGCCACACGGGACTAGCTCTCGGGGAGCTGTTTTTT. Translation gives CASSHTGLALGELFF.